This T cell receptor (beta chain) was identified in a study of T cell responses to AZD1222 COVID-19 vaccine. Generated by immunoSEQ multiplex PCR, the TCRdb table keeps only in-frame clones and is missing some. The sample carries 100,000 to 150,000 clones, roughly 90% recorded once. With respect to this clone: Antigen unknown.

Study-wide results and caveats: Along spike, vaccine-associated CD4 TCRs were found throughout, with dominance at 160-218 and 743-854.

This CDR3 has 14 amino acids. CDR1 and CDR2 (germline): SGHTA, FQGNSA. J gave up 5 bases and V 5 bases, and 5 bases lay outside the gene matches. This TCR was recovered from an adult in good health. The V gene is TRBV7-2, the J gene TRBJ2-7, with TRBD1 identical over 11 bases. The sample in question was peripheral blood, obtained on day 0 of AZD1222 vaccination. In DNA, the CDR3 is TGTGCCAGCAGCCCCAGGACAGGGGGCCACGAGCAGTACTTC. This encodes CASSPRTGGHEQYF.